The table lists the clone carrying this TCR beta chain with a few counts. The data were obtained in a study of blood T cell repertoires in COVID-19. Germline V gene data show CDR1 as LGHDT and CDR2 as YNNKEL (reference sequence). This CDR3 has 15 residues. V shed 0 bases and J shed 5 bases, with 13 bases lying between them. The table came from immunoSEQ multiplex PCR; TCRdb's copy has only in-frame clones and leaves some out. Of over 110,000 clones in the sample, 80% to 85% were seen once. The chain employs TRBV3-1 (or the pseudogene TRBV3-2) and TRBJ1-1, with D possibly being TRBD1 (6 bases). The sequenced sample was PBMCs or T cells enriched from blood (not recorded which). The receptor was derived from a man aged 35 to 55 with acute COVID-19. The CDR3 spells CASSQDRGARTEAFF. Here the CDR3 DNA reads TGTGCCAGCAGCCAAGATCGGGGGGCAAGGACTGAAGCTTTCTTT.